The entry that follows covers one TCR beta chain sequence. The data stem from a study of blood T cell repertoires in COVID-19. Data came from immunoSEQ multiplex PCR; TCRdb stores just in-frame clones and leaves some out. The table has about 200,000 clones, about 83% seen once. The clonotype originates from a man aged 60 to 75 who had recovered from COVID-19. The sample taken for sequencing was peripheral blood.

The DNA for the CDR3 is TGTGCCAGCTCACCGATCGGGGGGGTAGCCAAAAACATTCAGTACTTC. As protein: CASSPIGGVAKNIQYF. V usage is TRBV18 and J usage is TRBJ2-4; TRBD2 aligns across 8 bases. Looked up from germline, CDR1 is KGHSH and CDR2 is LQKENI. The CDR3 length is 16 residues. The V segment lost 3 bases and the J segment 0 bases; nucleotides outside the gene matches: 4. Variable domain in full (rest from reference TRBV18 and TRBJ2-4): NAGVMQNPRHLVRRRGQEARLRCSPMKGHSHVYWYRQLPEEGLKFMVYLQKENIIDESGMPKERFSAEFPKEGPSILRIQQVVRGDSAAYFCASSPIGGVAKNIQYFGAGTRLSVL.